Listed below are T cell receptor beta chains from one sample, sequenced in a study of chemoradiotherapy in HPV16-positive cancers. Sequencing was performed with immunoSEQ multiplex PCR; in TCRdb, only in-frame clones are kept and a portion is missing. The sample yields over 10,000 clones, more than 75% seen once. The biological material was taken from a patient who underwent chemoradiotherapy. Receptors originate from a human donor with HPV-associated anogenital cancer. CDR3s include the opening cysteine and the closing phenylalanine or tryptophan. Each record gives: D gene, V gene, CDR3 length, J gene, clone size, CDR3 protein, CDR3 DNA. A D gene is named only where the DNA matches it firmly. For some rows the clone size is stated as once, few or many, or as a class when expanded; others skip it.

D gene: NA; V gene: TRBV1; CDR3 length: 14; J gene: TRBJ2-2; clone size: NA; CDR3 protein: CTSISAGASGELFF; CDR3 DNA: TGCACCAGCATCTCCGCGGGGGCGTCCGGGGAGCTGTTTTTT
D gene: NA; V gene: TRBV28; CDR3 length: 15; J gene: TRBJ1-5; clone size: NA; CDR3 protein: CASSPPSGTGQPQHF; CDR3 DNA: TGTGCCAGCTCTCCTCCCTCCGGGACGGGGCAGCCCCAGCATTTT
D gene: NA; V gene: TRBV28; CDR3 length: 16; J gene: TRBJ1-4; clone size: NA; CDR3 protein: CASSLPLRGSGEKLFF; CDR3 DNA: TGTGCCAGCAGTTTACCCCTCAGGGGCTCTGGTGAAAAACTGTTTTTT
D gene: NA; V gene: TRBV7-3; CDR3 length: 13; J gene: TRBJ1-1; clone size: few; CDR3 protein: CASSLDGSRQAFF; CDR3 DNA: TGTGCCAGCAGCTTAGACGGGTCTCGCCAAGCTTTCTTT
D gene: NA; V gene: TRBV7-3; CDR3 length: 11; J gene: TRBJ2-1; clone size: NA; CDR3 protein: CASSFGNEQFF; CDR3 DNA: TGTGCCAGCAGCTTTGGAAATGAGCAGTTCTTC
D gene: NA; V gene: TRBV4-2; CDR3 length: 16; J gene: TRBJ1-2; clone size: NA; CDR3 protein: CASSQELTDSNYGYTF; CDR3 DNA: TGTGCCAGCAGCCAAGAGTTGACAGATTCTAACTATGGCTACACCTTC
D gene: NA; V gene: TRBV6-5; CDR3 length: 14; J gene: TRBJ1-1; clone size: NA; CDR3 protein: CASRMIQENTEAFF; CDR3 DNA: TGTGCCAGCAGAATGATACAGGAGAACACTGAAGCTTTCTTT
D gene: NA; V gene: TRBV5-1; CDR3 length: 14; J gene: TRBJ1-1; clone size: NA; CDR3 protein: CASSLGTANTEAFF; CDR3 DNA: TGCGCCAGCAGCTTGGGGACGGCGAACACTGAAGCTTTCTTT
D gene: NA; V gene: TRBV10-3; CDR3 length: 16; J gene: TRBJ2-3; clone size: NA; CDR3 protein: CAISEVARELGDTQYF; CDR3 DNA: TGTGCCATCAGTGAAGTCGCCAGGGAGCTGGGAGATACGCAGTATTTT
D gene: NA; V gene: TRBV7-2; CDR3 length: 16; J gene: TRBJ2-5; clone size: NA; CDR3 protein: CASSRASGRMLETQYF; CDR3 DNA: TGTGCCAGCAGCCGAGCGTCCGGCCGTATGTTGGAGACCCAGTACTTC
D gene: NA; V gene: TRBV28; CDR3 length: 14; J gene: TRBJ2-7; clone size: NA; CDR3 protein: CASSLRSGIYEQYF; CDR3 DNA: TGTGCCAGCAGTCTACGGTCAGGAATCTACGAGCAGTACTTC
D gene: NA; V gene: TRBV4-3; CDR3 length: 16; J gene: TRBJ1-4; clone size: NA; CDR3 protein: CASSQDFGQINEKLFF; CDR3 DNA: TGCGCCAGCAGCCAAGATTTCGGACAGATAAATGAAAAACTGTTTTTT
D gene: NA; V gene: TRBV7-3; CDR3 length: 13; J gene: TRBJ2-1; clone size: NA; CDR3 protein: CASSEMAGNEQFF; CDR3 DNA: TGTGCCAGCAGCGAAATGGCCGGAAATGAGCAGTTCTTC
D gene: NA; V gene: TRBV9; CDR3 length: 16; J gene: TRBJ2-7; clone size: medium-sized; CDR3 protein: CASSADGSLSPKEQYF; CDR3 DNA: TGTGCCAGCAGCGCGGACGGGAGCCTTAGCCCTAAAGAGCAGTACTTC
D gene: NA; V gene: TRBV7-2; CDR3 length: 16; J gene: TRBJ2-3; clone size: NA; CDR3 protein: CASSPNSGGATDTQYF; CDR3 DNA: TGTGCCAGCAGCCCAAATAGTGGGGGCGCAACAGATACGCAGTATTTT
D gene: NA; V gene: TRBV19; CDR3 length: 15; J gene: TRBJ1-6; clone size: NA; CDR3 protein: CASSIRGPGDSPLHF; CDR3 DNA: TGTGCCAGTAGTATAAGAGGCCCAGGGGATTCACCCCTCCACTTT
D gene: NA; V gene: TRBV10-3; CDR3 length: 14; J gene: TRBJ2-7; clone size: NA; CDR3 protein: CAISESDRAYEQYF; CDR3 DNA: TGTGCCATCAGTGAGTCGGACCGAGCCTACGAGCAGTACTTC
D gene: NA; V gene: TRBV9; CDR3 length: 16; J gene: TRBJ2-1; clone size: NA; CDR3 protein: CASSVGSGGLYNEQFF; CDR3 DNA: TGTGCCAGCAGCGTAGGCTCCGGGGGGCTCTACAATGAGCAGTTCTTC
D gene: TRBD1; V gene: TRBV6-6; CDR3 length: 15; J gene: TRBJ1-5; clone size: NA; CDR3 protein: CASTRQGGGSQPQHF; CDR3 DNA: TGTGCCAGCACTCGACAGGGTGGCGGGAGTCAGCCCCAGCATTTT
D gene: NA; V gene: TRBV7-2; CDR3 length: 16; J gene: TRBJ1-4; clone size: NA; CDR3 protein: CASSLAPLWDNEKLFF; CDR3 DNA: TGTGCCAGCAGCTTAGCGCCCCTTTGGGATAATGAAAAACTGTTTTTT
D gene: NA; V gene: TRBV9; CDR3 length: 12; J gene: TRBJ2-2; clone size: NA; CDR3 protein: CASSAYTGELFF; CDR3 DNA: TGTGCCAGCAGCGCATACACCGGGGAGCTGTTTTTT
D gene: TRBD1; V gene: TRBV27; CDR3 length: 15; J gene: TRBJ1-2; clone size: NA; CDR3 protein: CASSQLGQASLGYTF; CDR3 DNA: TGTGCCAGCAGTCAACTGGGACAGGCATCCCTTGGCTACACCTTC
D gene: NA; V gene: TRBV9; CDR3 length: 14; J gene: TRBJ2-7; clone size: few; CDR3 protein: CASSVRYESYEQYF; CDR3 DNA: TGTGCCAGCAGCGTAAGGTATGAAAGTTACGAGCAGTACTTC
D gene: NA; V gene: TRBV4-2; CDR3 length: 16; J gene: TRBJ2-3; clone size: NA; CDR3 protein: CASSQVEEYRGDTQYF; CDR3 DNA: TGTGCCAGCAGCCAAGTAGAGGAGTATAGGGGAGATACGCAGTATTTT
D gene: NA; V gene: TRBV28; CDR3 length: 13; J gene: TRBJ1-4; clone size: NA; CDR3 protein: CASSPLWGEKLFF; CDR3 DNA: TGTGCCAGCAGTCCCCTCTGGGGTGAAAAACTGTTTTTT
D gene: NA; V gene: TRBV19; CDR3 length: 17; J gene: TRBJ2-1; clone size: NA; CDR3 protein: CASNEAGPDTSYNEQFF; CDR3 DNA: TGTGCCAGTAACGAGGCAGGCCCCGACACATCCTACAATGAGCAGTTCTTC
D gene: TRBD1; V gene: TRBV6-5; CDR3 length: 14; J gene: TRBJ1-3; clone size: NA; CDR3 protein: CASSTGDRGNTIYF; CDR3 DNA: TGTGCCAGCAGTACCGGGGACAGGGGTAACACCATATATTTT
D gene: NA; V gene: TRBV29-1; CDR3 length: 11; J gene: TRBJ2-5; clone size: once; CDR3 protein: CSVRQTETQYF; CDR3 DNA: TGCAGCGTCCGGCAGACAGAGACCCAGTACTTC
D gene: NA; V gene: TRBV5-1; CDR3 length: 14; J gene: TRBJ2-5; clone size: NA; CDR3 protein: CASSLEGHQETQYF; CDR3 DNA: TGCGCCAGCAGCTTGGAGGGACACCAAGAGACCCAGTACTTC
D gene: NA; V gene: TRBV9; CDR3 length: 13; J gene: TRBJ1-1; clone size: NA; CDR3 protein: CASSAQGYTEAFF; CDR3 DNA: TGTGCCAGCAGCGCACAGGGATACACTGAAGCTTTCTTT
D gene: NA; V gene: TRBV4-3; CDR3 length: 15; J gene: TRBJ2-2; clone size: NA; CDR3 protein: CASSRGGQNTGELFF; CDR3 DNA: TGCGCCAGCAGCCGAGGGGGGCAAAACACCGGGGAGCTGTTTTTT
D gene: TRBD1; V gene: TRBV29-1; CDR3 length: 12; J gene: TRBJ2-7; clone size: NA; CDR3 protein: CSVVVRGFEQYF; CDR3 DNA: TGCAGCGTTGTGGTCAGGGGGTTCGAGCAGTACTTC
D gene: NA; V gene: TRBV29-1; CDR3 length: 16; J gene: TRBJ1-6; clone size: few; CDR3 protein: CSVEDRGTPHNSPLHF; CDR3 DNA: TGCAGCGTTGAAGATCGGGGGACACCACACAATTCACCCCTCCACTTT